The 18 T cell receptor beta chains below were found in one sample sequenced in a study of graft-versus-host responses after intestinal transplantation. Generated by immunoSEQ multiplex PCR, the TCRdb table keeps only in-frame clones and is missing some. In the table there are roughly 93,000 clones, 85% to 95% of which are singletons. These TCRs are of unknown antigen specificity. Sample: unstimulated CD8+ T cells sorted from spleen or lymph node cells, taken before intestinal transplant. The receptors derive from a human donor who received an intestinal transplant.

The rearrangement uses TRBV4-1 and TRBJ2-2; 7 bases match TRBD2. Germline V gives CDR1 MGHRA, CDR2 YSYEKL. V trimming: 1 base; J trimming: 3 bases; junction bases outside the gene matches: 5. This CDR3 has 16 amino acids. CDR3 nucleotide sequence: TGCGCCAGCAGCCAAGCGACTAGCTACTACACCGGGGAGCTGTTTTTT. It encodes CASSQATSYYTGELFF.

The genes are TRBV9 and TRBJ1-1; perhaps TRBD1 as D (5 bases). Germline V gene lookup returns CDR1 SGDLS and CDR2 YYNGEE. This CDR3 contains 14 residues. The V end lost 4 bases, the J end lost 3 bases, and 13 bases lay between the germline ends. The CDR3 protein is CASSPEGTHTEAFF. CDR3 bases: TGTGCCAGCAGCCCCGAGGGGACTCACACTGAAGCTTTCTTT.

V usage is TRBV7-2 and J usage is TRBJ2-3; D is perhaps TRBD2 (5 bases). The CDR3 extends over 15 amino acids. The germline CDR1 and CDR2 sequences are SGHTA and FQGNSA. Trimming took off 2 bases at V and 0 bases at J, with 9 bases between the two ends. CDR3 sequence (DNA): TGTGCCAGCAGCTTAACAGCGGCTAGCACAGATACGCAGTATTTT. This sequence encodes CASSLTAASTDTQYF. Together with reference TRBV7-2 and TRBJ2-3, the CDR3 gives the full variable domain: GAGVSQSPSNKVTEKGKDVELRCDPISGHTALYWYRQSLGQGLEFLIYFQGNSAPDKSGLPSDRFSAERTGGSVSTLTIQRTQQEDSAVYLCASSLTAASTDTQYFGPGTRLTVL.

The count of this clone is one. The chain links TRBV6-5 to TRBJ2-5, with 10 bases fitting TRBD1. The germline CDR1 and CDR2 sequences are MNHEY and SVGAGI. The CDR3 consists of 15 residues. The J segment lost 5 bases and the V segment lost 5 bases, leaving 8 bases of the junction unmatched. The CDR3 reads CASSGQGDRRETQYF. Here the CDR3 DNA reads TGTGCCAGCAGTGGACAGGGGGACCGGCGGGAGACCCAGTACTTC.

This clone was picked up one time. CDR3 sequence (DNA): TGCGCCAGCAGCCCCCATGGAGTATCCTACGAGCAGTACTTC. This translates into CASSPHGVSYEQYF. The chain uses TRBV4-1 and TRBJ2-7; D not resolved. Germline V CDR1 and CDR2: MGHRA, YSYEKL. Between the trimmed V and J ends, which lost 4 bases and 1 base, there was a span of 11 bases. The CDR3 loop spans 14 amino acids.

The V and J genes are TRBV9 and TRBJ2-1; 8 bases fit TRBD2. Trimming cost V 3 bases and J 5 bases; bases outside gene matches: 16. Germline-derived CDR1 and CDR2 are SGDLS and YYNGEE. The CDR3 sequence is 18 residues long. This chain's CDR3 is CASSAAQLLADQDNEQFF. For the CDR3, the DNA is TGTGCCAGCAGCGCGGCCCAATTACTAGCGGATCAGGACAATGAGCAGTTCTTC.

The CDR3 coding sequence is TGTGCCAGCAGCCTCCCGGGGGGCGGGAGAGGGAACAATGAGCAGTTCTTC. Translating it yields CASSLPGGGRGNNEQFF. The chain couples TRBV5-4 to TRBJ2-1, with TRBD2 as a possible D gene (7 bases). Germline V gene data show CDR1 as SGHNT and CDR2 as YYREEE (reference sequence). The germline V and J ends were trimmed by 4 bases and 5 bases, with 22 bases remaining between them. The CDR3 is 17 amino acids.

This chain joins TRBV6-1 and TRBJ1-1; D gene ambiguous. V lost 0 bases and J 3 bases, leaving 11 bases between the germline ends. CDR3 length equals 15 residues. CDR1 and CDR2 (germline): MNHNS, SASEGT. The CDR3 nucleotides are TGTGCCAGCAGTGAAGCGCTTTTCGAGGACACTGAAGCTTTCTTT. This encodes CASSEALFEDTEAFF.

J is TRBJ1-2 and V is TRBV5-6; D unresolved. The V and J ends lost 4 bases and 2 bases respectively, with 9 bases between them. Germline CDR1 is SGHDT and CDR2 is YYEEEE. The length of the CDR3 is 13 residues. The CDR3 DNA sequence: TGTGCCAGCAGCGTTGTGGGCAACTATGGCTACACCTTC. As protein: CASSVVGNYGYTF.

Concerning this clone itself: This same CDR3 is encoded by further DNA sequences in the sample. The chain has TRBV19 and TRBJ1-1; possibly TRBD1 for D (6 bases). The CDR3 spans 13 residues. V lost 6 bases and J lost 1, with 9 bases in between. CDR1 is LNHDA, CDR2 SQIVND, per germline (reference sequence). CDR3 amino acids: CASSPTGNTEAFF. Written as DNA, the CDR3 is TGTGCCAGTAGCCCGACAGGGAACACTGAAGCTTTCTTT.

The rearrangement links TRBV14 to TRBJ2-5; TRBD1 might be the D (5 bases). The ends were cut back, 5 bases at V and 5 bases at J, with 15 bases in the middle. In germline, CDR1 is SGHDN, CDR2 FVKESK. The CDR3 totals 14 residues. The CDR3 sequence is CASSTRRELETQYF. The DNA for the CDR3 is TGTGCCAGCAGCACACGCAGGGAATTGGAGACCCAGTACTTC.

The V and J genes are TRBV7-9 and TRBJ1-2, with D possibly TRBD1 on 5 matching bases. The CDR3 spans 16 residues. The germline V gene has CDR1 SEHNR and CDR2 FQNEAQ (reference sequence). V was clipped by 7 bases and J by 2 bases, with 20 bases between them. The CDR3 nucleotides are TGTGCCAGCACCGCGATCAGTGGCAGGGAAAACTATGGCTACACCTTC. Residues: CASTAISGRENYGYTF.

The genes are TRBV29-1 and TRBJ2-1; 10 bases are shared with TRBD2. V lost 0 bases to trimming and J lost 5 bases; unmatched junction nucleotides: 7. In germline, CDR1 is SQVTM, CDR2 ANQGSEA. This CDR3 has 16 residues. The CDR3 sequence is CSVEDHTSGINNEQFF. The CDR3, as DNA: TGCAGCGTTGAAGACCACACTAGCGGGATAAACAATGAGCAGTTCTTC.

V gene TRBV19 combines with J gene TRBJ2-7; a weak D match, TRBD1 (5 bases). Trimming took 3 bases from V and 3 from J, leaving 12 bases between them. CDR1 LNHDA and CDR2 SQIVND come from the germline V gene (reference sequence). The CDR3 is made up of 14 amino acids. The CDR3 DNA reads as TGTGCCAGTAGTATGTGGGGCGAGCTCTACGAGCAGTACTTC. Amino acid sequence: CASSMWGELYEQYF.

The gene calls are TRBV6-5 and TRBJ2-1, with a weak D call TRBD2 (5 bases). Deletions cut 6 bases from V and 4 bases from J, with 16 bases between. Germline V gene lookup returns CDR1 MNHEY and CDR2 SVGAGI. CDR3 length: 15 amino acids. In DNA form, the CDR3 reads TGTGCCAGCAGCCTTCGCCCGCCGGGGTACAATGAGCAGTTCTTC. Amino acids: CASSLRPPGYNEQFF.

This clone appeared a single time. This chain connects TRBV28 to TRBJ1-4, with D unclear. Trimming removed 4 bases from V and 6 bases from J, with 9 bases in between. Germline CDR1 MDHEN, CDR2 SYDVKM. The CDR3 is 13 amino acids. The CDR3 DNA reads as TGTGCCAGCAGTTCCCGGGGTGATGAAAAACTGTTTTTT. Amino acid sequence: CASSSRGDEKLFF.

The rearrangement links TRBV7-9 to TRBJ2-1; a possible D gene is TRBD2 (6 bases). This CDR3 is built from 18 residues. Germline CDR1 and CDR2: SEHNR and FQNEAQ (reference sequence). Trimming stripped 1 base from V and 4 bases from J, with 20 bases between. The CDR3 reads CASSLVLGVLAAYNEQFF. The CDR3 DNA follows: TGTGCCAGCAGCTTAGTTTTAGGAGTTTTAGCGGCTTACAATGAGCAGTTCTTC.

CDR3 protein: CASSLGTDSYEQYF. For the CDR3, the DNA is TGTGCCAGCAGCCTGGGGACAGACTCCTACGAGCAGTACTTC. The J gene is TRBJ2-7, the V gene TRBV7-8, with TRBD1 matching over 7 bases. V shed 5 bases, J shed 0 bases, and the junction held 4 bases outside the gene matches. The CDR3 totals 14 residues. The germline CDR1 and CDR2 sequences are SGHVS and FQNEAQ.